This T cell receptor beta chain was sequenced for a study of CD8 T cells in ankylosing spondylitis (dated by TCRdb to between 2016 and 2019). The study in broad terms: To find TCR variants linked to disease, the study profiled T cell receptor beta repertoires in ankylosing spondylitis patients and healthy donors. In total, the full study cohort was made up of 85 to 140 healthy donors and 25 ankylosing spondylitis patients. Peripheral blood samples were taken, and synovial fluid was additionally collected from ankylosing spondylitis patients. Overall results and qualifications from the work: The disease-linked clones had a CD8+ phenotype and were found at relatively low frequencies in peripheral blood. Blood from ankylosing spondylitis patients appeared to be characterized by a TCR beta motif composed of several highly homologous amino acid variants. Significant enrichment of the disease-linked clones was reported in matched synovial fluid samples from ankylosing spondylitis patients. Some TCR beta motif variants had previously been reported in synovial fluid and blood of reactive arthritis patients, which suggested common disease-initiation mechanisms.

This clonotype was observed many times. It lacks a known antigen. No much larger clone exists at a distance of one base, and base qualities are not known. From a lookup of the germline V gene, CDR1 and CDR2 are WSHSY and SAAADI. From its cysteine to its phenylalanine, the CDR3 spans 13 amino acids. Of all the DNA, just the CDR3 is kept, 39 bases in frame from base 1. At the junction V is shortened by 4 bases and J by 2 bases, with 9 bases in between. Instrument on record: Illumina HiSeq 2500. TCR beta libraries were prepared by quantitative 5'-RACE with molecular barcodes. In the paper's pipeline: A new computational method, built on a probabilistic model of VDJ rearrangement, was used to identify disease-linked TCR variants. TCRdb passed the public sequencing reads through fastp at Q25 and MiXCR, retaining productive beta sequences. Entries that share a CDR3 protein sequence are merged under the most common genes and DNA. The V and J calls follow TCRdb's processing rather than the paper's. This sample comprises about 130,000 distinct CDR3 sequences, approximately 15% of them detected only once. Clones ranked in the top ten supply around 3% of the sample.

The chain couples TRBV10-2 to TRBJ2-7; the D gene cannot be resolved reliably. Sequencing was performed on blood, either unsorted or a sorted T cell fraction (not recorded which). The TCR sequence derives from a female donor with ankylosing spondylitis or in good health (not recorded which). In nucleotides, the sequence is TGCGCCAGCAGTGTAAGAGAAACCTACGAGCAGTACTTC. This encodes CASSVRETYEQYF.